This section outlines one TCR beta chain sequence together with its context. Its antigen is currently not known. Base qualities are not recorded, but no much larger clone differs from it by a single base. The immunoSEQ Assay, a bias-controlled multiplex PCR, was used to amplify TCRbeta CDR3 regions from genomic DNA. The study's processing was this. Nucleated cell counts per sample were estimated from amplification of reference gene primers within the assay. Sequence reads were collapsed and filtered to measure the absolute abundance of every unique TCRbeta CDR3 rearrangement. For each sample, productive Simpson clonality was calculated by taking the square root of Simpson's diversity index across productive rearrangements. TCRdb re-hosts the immuneACCESS table, in-frame sequences only. Its copies lack some clones; in the studies checked, an unresolved V gene accounts for under half of them, and the cause for the rest is not known. The V and J calls and clone size were taken over from that table, and D and trimming were inferred from the DNA. This sample is represented by roughly 100,000 clones; around four fifths of them were singletons. Of the sample, roughly a tenth falls within the top ten clones.

These data belong to a study of blood T cell repertoires in COVID-19 (dated by TCRdb to about 2020). In the study overall: The collaborator samples originated in the United States, Italy and Spain and spanned the acute and convalescent phases of COVID-19. The sample metadata nearly always contained a de-identified subject ID, COVID-19 status, age in years and sex. Samples were obtained from the ongoing ImmuneRACE study (first 160 participants) and from over a thousand subjects provided by 6 global collaborators. Deeply sampled blood TCRbeta repertoires from subjects exposed to, actively infected with, or recovered from COVID-19 were included in the dataset. HLA class I and class II types, where available, came from metadata supplied by the sample provider rather than from assay-based typing. The material from the prospective study consisted of cDNA or gDNA derived from T cells, B-cell-depleted T cells, or PBMCs. A freely available public database, intended as a resource for researchers studying the immune response to SARS-CoV-2, is where the repertoires were released.

General conclusions and limits of the study: The quantity of clinical and demographic metadata differed by source and by participant and was supplied without curation.

Each collaborating institution followed its own protocols to collect whole blood in K2EDTA tubes. For TCRbeta analysis, collaborators shipped samples as frozen whole blood, isolated PBMCs, or DNA extracted from either of those sample types. Material: peripheral blood. The TCR originated in a woman of 80 years or more with acute or convalescent COVID-19.

The CDR3 region has the sequence CASSTGQGVQPQHF. The bases read TGTGCCAGTAGTACTGGACAGGGGGTACAGCCCCAGCATTTT. The rearrangement combines TRBV19 with TRBJ1-5; 10 of the junction bases match TRBD1. Spanning cysteine to phenylalanine, the CDR3 consists of 14 amino acids. The sequence is cut down to CDR3 DNA, 42 bases in frame from base 1. Trimming leaves V shorter by 4 bases and J shorter by 7 bases, with the junction holding 4 bases beyond the gene matches. The germline V gene (reference sequence) specifies LNHDA as CDR1 and SQIVND as CDR2.